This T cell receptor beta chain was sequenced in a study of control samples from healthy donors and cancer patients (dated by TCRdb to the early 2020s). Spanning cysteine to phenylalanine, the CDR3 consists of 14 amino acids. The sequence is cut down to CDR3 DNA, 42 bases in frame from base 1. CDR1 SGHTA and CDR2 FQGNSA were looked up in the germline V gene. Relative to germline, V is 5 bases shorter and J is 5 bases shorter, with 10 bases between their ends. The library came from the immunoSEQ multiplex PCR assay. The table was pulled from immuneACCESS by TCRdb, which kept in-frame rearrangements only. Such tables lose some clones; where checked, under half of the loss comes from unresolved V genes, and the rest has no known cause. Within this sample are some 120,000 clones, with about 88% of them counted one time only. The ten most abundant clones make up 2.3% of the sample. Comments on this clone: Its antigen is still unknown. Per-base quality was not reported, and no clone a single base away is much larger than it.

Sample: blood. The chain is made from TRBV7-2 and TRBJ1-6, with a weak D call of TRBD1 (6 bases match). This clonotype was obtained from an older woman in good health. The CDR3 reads CASSQGNNNSPLHF. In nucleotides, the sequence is TGTGCCAGCAGCCAGGGGAATAATAATTCACCCCTCCACTTT. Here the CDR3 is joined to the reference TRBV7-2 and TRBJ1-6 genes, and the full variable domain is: GAGVSQSPSNKVTEKGKDVELRCDPISGHTALYWYRQSLGQGLEFLIYFQGNSAPDKSGLPSDRFSAERTGGSVSTLTIQRTQQEDSAVYLCASSQGNNNSPLHFGNGTRLTVT.